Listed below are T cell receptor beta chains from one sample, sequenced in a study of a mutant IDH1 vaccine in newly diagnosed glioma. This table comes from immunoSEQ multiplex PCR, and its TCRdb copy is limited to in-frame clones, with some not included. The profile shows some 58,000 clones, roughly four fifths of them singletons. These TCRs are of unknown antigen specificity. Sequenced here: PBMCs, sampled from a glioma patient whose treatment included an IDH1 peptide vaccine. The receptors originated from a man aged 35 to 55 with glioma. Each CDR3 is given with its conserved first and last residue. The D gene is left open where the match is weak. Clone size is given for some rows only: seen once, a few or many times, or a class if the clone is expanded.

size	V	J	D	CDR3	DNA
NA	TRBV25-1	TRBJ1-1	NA	CASSEDWRDEAFF	TGTGCCAGCAGTGAAGATTGGCGGGACGAAGCTTTCTTT
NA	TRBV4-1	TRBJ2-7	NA	CASSQAPRTEVGYEQYF	TGCGCCAGCAGCCAAGCCCCAAGGACTGAGGTGGGGTACGAGCAGTACTTC
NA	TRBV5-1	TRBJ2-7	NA	CASRPGTGKYEQYF	TGCGCCAGCAGACCCGGGACTGGAAAATACGAGCAGTACTTC
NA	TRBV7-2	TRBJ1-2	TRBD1	CASSFRTGDYGYTF	TGTGCCAGCAGCTTCAGGACAGGGGACTATGGCTACACCTTC
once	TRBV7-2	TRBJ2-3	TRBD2	CASFNPGGSTDTQYF	TGTGCCAGCTTCAACCCGGGGGGTAGCACAGATACGCAGTATTTT
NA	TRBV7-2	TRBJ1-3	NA	CASSSDSSTGNTIYF	TGTGCCAGCAGCTCGGACAGCTCAACTGGAAACACCATATATTTT
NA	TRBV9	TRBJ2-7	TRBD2	CASSVTSGPYEQYF	TGTGCCAGCAGCGTGACTAGCGGACCCTACGAGCAGTACTTC
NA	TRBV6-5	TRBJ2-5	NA	CATARGGIQETQYF	TGTGCCACCGCCCGAGGCGGGATCCAAGAGACCCAGTACTTC
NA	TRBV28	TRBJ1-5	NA	CASSLAGINQPQHF	TGTGCCAGCAGTTTGGCAGGGATCAATCAGCCCCAGCATTTT
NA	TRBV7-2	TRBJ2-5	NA	CASSLIGETQYF	TGTGCCAGCAGCTTAATTGGGGAGACCCAGTACTTC
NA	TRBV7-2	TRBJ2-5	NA	CASSLVGQIQETQYF	TGTGCCAGCAGCTTAGTCGGCCAGATCCAAGAGACCCAGTACTTC
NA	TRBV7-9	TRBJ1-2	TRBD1	CASSSRTGGYGYTF	TGTGCCAGCAGCTCCCGGACAGGAGGCTATGGCTACACCTTC
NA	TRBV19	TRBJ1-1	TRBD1	CASSTPRDRLNTEAFF	TGTGCCAGTAGTACCCCCCGGGACAGGCTGAACACTGAAGCTTTCTTT
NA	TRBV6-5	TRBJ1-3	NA	CASRGVGGNTIYF	TGTGCCAGCAGAGGGGTAGGGGGAAACACCATATATTTT
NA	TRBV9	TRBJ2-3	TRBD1	CASSVRTGEDTQYF	TGTGCCAGCAGCGTAAGGACAGGGGAAGATACGCAGTATTTT